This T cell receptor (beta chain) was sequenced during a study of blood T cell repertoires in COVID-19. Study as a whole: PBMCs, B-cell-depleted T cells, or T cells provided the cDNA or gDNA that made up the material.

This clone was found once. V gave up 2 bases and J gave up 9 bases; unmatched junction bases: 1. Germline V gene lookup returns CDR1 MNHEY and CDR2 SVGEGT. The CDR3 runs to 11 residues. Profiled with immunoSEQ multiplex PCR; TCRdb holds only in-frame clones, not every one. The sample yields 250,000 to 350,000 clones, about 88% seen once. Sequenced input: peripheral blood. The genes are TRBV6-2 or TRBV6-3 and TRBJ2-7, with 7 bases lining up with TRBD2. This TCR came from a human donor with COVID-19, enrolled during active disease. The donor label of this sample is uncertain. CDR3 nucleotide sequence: TGTGCCAGCAGTTACGGGACTACGCAGTACTTC. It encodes CASSYGTTQYF.